This T cell receptor (beta chain) was captured in a study of T cell repertoires in cytomegalovirus infection. Ten or more counts support this clonotype. Its antigen is unidentified. Study-wide results and limits: CMV-specific HLA-C-restricted TCR beta clonotypes dominated the ex vivo response.

TCRdb called the reads again in MiXCR, with one record for every CDR3 protein. Of around 300,000 distinct CDR3 sequences in the sample, about 25% were seen once. Material: PBMCs. The TCR was taken from a human donor in good health (CMV status not recorded). Some clones in this sample may be carry-over from other donors' samples.

CDR3 in DNA: TGTGCCAGCGCAACTGGGGCGGCCCGGTTTGTAGAGACCCAGTACTTC. It specifies CASATGAARFVETQYF. The chain uses TRBV7-2 and TRBJ2-5; tentatively, D is TRBD1 (5 bases). The germline gives CDR1 SGHTA, CDR2 FQGNSA. Trimming shortened V by 8 bases and J by 4 bases, and 23 bases separated the two germline ends. This CDR3 has 16 residues. The complete variable domain, with remaining parts taken from reference TRBV7-2 and TRBJ2-5, reads GAGVSQSPSNKVTEKGKDVELRCDPISGHTALYWYRQSLGQGLEFLIYFQGNSAPDKSGLPSDRFSAERTGGSVSTLTIQRTQQEDSAVYLCASATGAARFVETQYFGPGTRLLVL.